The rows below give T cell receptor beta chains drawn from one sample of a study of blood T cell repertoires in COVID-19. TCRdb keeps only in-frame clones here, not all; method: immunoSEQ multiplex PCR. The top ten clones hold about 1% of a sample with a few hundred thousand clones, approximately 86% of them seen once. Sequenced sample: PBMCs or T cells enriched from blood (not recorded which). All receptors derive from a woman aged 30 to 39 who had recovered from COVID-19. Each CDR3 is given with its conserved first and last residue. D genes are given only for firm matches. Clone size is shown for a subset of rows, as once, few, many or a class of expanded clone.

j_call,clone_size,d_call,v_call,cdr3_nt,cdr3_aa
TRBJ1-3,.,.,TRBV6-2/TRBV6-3,TGTGCCAGCAGTCTCGCGTTTGGTTCTGGAAACACCATATATTTT,CASSLAFGSGNTIYF
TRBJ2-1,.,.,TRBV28,TGTGCCAGCAGTGGGCATGAGCAGTTCTTC,CASSGHEQFF
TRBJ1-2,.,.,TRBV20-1,TGCAGTGCTAGTAAGGAGAGCCGCTATGGCTACACCTTC,CSASKESRYGYTF
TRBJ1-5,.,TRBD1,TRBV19,TGTGCCAGTAGTATAAGGGGGCAGGGGGGTCAGCCCCAGCATTTT,CASSIRGQGGQPQHF
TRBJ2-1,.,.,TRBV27,TGTGCCAGCAGTTTAATCAGCGGGTTGATGGGCTCCTACAATGAGCAGTTCTTC,CASSLISGLMGSYNEQFF
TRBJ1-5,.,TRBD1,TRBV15,TGTGCCACCAGCATAACCGGGACAGGGGCCTCCCAGCCCCAGCATTTT,CATSITGTGASQPQHF
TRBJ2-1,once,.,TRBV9,TGTGCCAGCAGCGTAGATCAGGATGAGCAGTTCTTC,CASSVDQDEQFF
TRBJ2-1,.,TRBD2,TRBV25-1,TGTGCCAGCAGCCGACTAGCGGGAAGCTCCTACAATGAGCAGTTCTTC,CASSRLAGSSYNEQFF
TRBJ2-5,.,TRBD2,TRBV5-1,TGCGCCAGCAAAAGCGGGGGCTTTCAAGAGACCCAGTACTTC,CASKSGGFQETQYF
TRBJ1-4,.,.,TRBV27,TGTGCCAGCAGTTTATCGAAAACAGGAGCTGCAACTAATGAAAAACTGTTTTTT,CASSLSKTGAATNEKLFF
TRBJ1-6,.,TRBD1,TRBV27,TGTGCCAGCAGTGCGCGGGGACAGGGGAATTCACCCCTCCACTTT,CASSARGQGNSPLHF
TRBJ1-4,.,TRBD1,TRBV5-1,TGCGCCAGCAGCTATAGAGTGCAGGGGGCAGTTAATGAAAAACTGTTTTTT,CASSYRVQGAVNEKLFF
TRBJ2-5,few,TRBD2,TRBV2,TGTGCCAGCAGTCCTGCTGAGATAGCGGGAGAGACCCAGTACTTC,CASSPAEIAGETQYF
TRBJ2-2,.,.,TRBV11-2,TGTGCCAGCAGCTTAGGGGCCCACTTTCCCGGTGGGGAGCTGTTTTTT,CASSLGAHFPGGELFF
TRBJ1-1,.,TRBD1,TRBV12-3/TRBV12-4,TGTGCCAGCAGTTTAGGACAGGGGTCTGAAGCTTTCTTT,CASSLGQGSEAFF
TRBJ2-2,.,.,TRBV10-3,TGTGCCATCTTTTCTCCACGACTAAACACCGGGGAGCTGTTTTTT,CAIFSPRLNTGELFF
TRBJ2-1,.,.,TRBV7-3,TGTGCCAGCAGCCCAGACAGGCCGAGCTCCTACAATGAGCAGTTCTTC,CASSPDRPSSYNEQFF
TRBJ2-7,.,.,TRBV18,TGTGCCAGCTCACTCTCAGGGGCGAGCTCCTACGAGCAGTACTTC,CASSLSGASSYEQYF